This passage covers 9 T cell receptor beta chains from one sample sequenced in a study of blood T cell repertoires in COVID-19. Libraries were prepared by immunoSEQ multiplex PCR; TCRdb keeps only in-frame clonotypes and omits some of them. Of about 260,000 clones listed, 70% to 90% were seen once; the top ten hold over 3.5%. Material for sequencing was peripheral blood. These receptor sequences come from a woman aged 40 to 50 with acute or convalescent COVID-19.

The chain is built from TRBV10-2 and TRBJ2-3; 8 positions agree with TRBD2. Germline V gene sequence: CDR1 WSHSY, CDR2 SAAADI. The V segment lost 4 bases and the J segment 7 bases; nucleotides outside the gene matches: 7. There are 14 residues in the CDR3. CDR3 nucleotide sequence: TGCGCCAGCAGTGGTGACGGGGGGGCGAATACGCAGTATTTT. The encoded protein is CASSGDGGANTQYF.

The chain combines TRBV9 with TRBJ1-1; perhaps TRBD1 as D (5 bases). The CDR3 runs to 15 residues. Germline lookup yields CDR1 SGDLS and CDR2 YYNGEE. Trimming removed 4 bases at V and 8 bases at J, with 21 bases between. CDR3 protein: CASSPWEGRTQEAFF. The DNA of the CDR3 is TGTGCCAGCAGCCCCTGGGAGGGGCGGACCCAGGAAGCTTTCTTT.

V is TRBV11-2 and J is TRBJ2-1; 9 bases fit TRBD2. CDR3 size: 16 residues. Germline CDR1 reads SGHAT; CDR2 reads FQNNGV. V was clipped by 1 base and J by 2 bases; unmatched bases: 3. CDR3 coding DNA: TGTGCCAGCAGCTTAGCTAGCGGGGCGGCCTACAATGAGCAGTTCTTC. Protein sequence: CASSLASGAAYNEQFF.

The V and J genes are TRBV7-9 and TRBJ1-2; no firm D call. Per the germline V gene, CDR1 is SEHNR and CDR2 is FQNEAQ (reference sequence). Trimming took 1 base from V and 0 from J, leaving 6 bases between them. CDR3 length: 14 residues. CDR3 in amino acids: CASSLEPANYGYTF. Written as DNA, the CDR3 is TGTGCCAGCAGCTTAGAACCAGCTAACTATGGCTACACCTTC.

The CDR3 DNA follows: TGTGCCAGTAAAATGCAGGCAAACTCTGGAAACACCATATATTTT. Translating it yields CASKMQANSGNTIYF. The V and J genes are TRBV19 and TRBJ1-3; D gene uncertain. The germline V gene has CDR1 LNHDA and CDR2 SQIVND (reference sequence). This CDR3 is 15 amino acids long. V gave up 7 bases and J gave up 0 bases, with 13 bases separating them.

The genes are TRBV7-9 and TRBJ1-2, with D tentatively TRBD1 (6 bases). Between the trimmed V and J ends, which lost 5 bases and 6 bases, there was a span of 16 bases. Germline-derived CDR1 and CDR2 are SEHNR and FQNEAQ (reference sequence). The length of the CDR3 is 14 residues. CDR3 bases: TGTGCCAGCAGCCTTAGCAGGGGCGAAAATGGCTACACCTTC. Protein sequence: CASSLSRGENGYTF.

Here the CDR3 DNA reads TGTGCCTGGAGTGGAGACAGGTACACCGGGGAGCTGTTTTTT. Protein sequence: CAWSGDRYTGELFF. The V gene is TRBV30, the J gene TRBJ2-2, with D perhaps matching TRBD1 (6 bases). The CDR3 is 14 residues long. V was clipped by 1 base and J by 3 bases, with 9 bases between them. Germline-derived CDR1 and CDR2 are GTSNPN and SVGIG (reference sequence).

This chain links TRBV9 with TRBJ1-1, with D unresolved. Germline CDR1 reads SGDLS; CDR2 reads YYNGEE. Trimming pared 3 bases from V and 7 bases from J, leaving 16 bases between. This CDR3 spans 14 amino acids. In DNA form, the CDR3 reads TGTGCCAGCAGCGGACCGGGGAATGTTGGTGAAGCTTTCTTT. Translated: CASSGPGNVGEAFF.

The chain carries TRBV11-1 and TRBJ2-5; a possible D gene is TRBD1 (6 bases). V was cut by 2 bases and J by 5 bases, with 12 bases left in between. Looked up from germline, CDR1 is SGHAT and CDR2 is FQDESV (reference sequence). CDR3 length: 14 residues. The CDR3 sequence: CASSLRRGSETQYF. CDR3 coding DNA: TGTGCCAGCAGCTTACGAAGGGGGAGCGAGACCCAGTACTTC.